The rows below give T cell receptor beta chains drawn from one sample of a study of blood T cell repertoires in COVID-19. Assay used: immunoSEQ multiplex PCR; TCRdb lists only in-frame clones, some missing. Found here are roughly 150,000 clones, more than 80% of them singletons; the top ten hold 1.6%. Sequenced material: PBMCs or T cells enriched from blood (not recorded which). The receptors originated from a young woman who had been exposed to COVID-19. Each CDR3 is given with its conserved first and last residue. Fields, in order: J gene, V gene, clone size, D gene, CDR3 protein, CDR3 DNA. D genes are given only for firm matches. A clone size is listed for some rows: how often the clone was seen (once, few, many), or a class if it is expanded.

j_gene: TRBJ1-3
v_gene: TRBV2
abundance: .
d_gene: .
CDR3aa: CASTERRGSGNTIYF
CDR3nt: TGTGCCAGCACCGAGCGTCGTGGGTCTGGAAACACCATATATTTT

j_gene: TRBJ2-1
v_gene: TRBV23-1
abundance: .
d_gene: .
CDR3aa: CASTTYRDTHNEQFF
CDR3nt: TGCGCCAGCACAACCTACCGGGACACCCACAATGAGCAGTTCTTC

j_gene: TRBJ1-2
v_gene: TRBV3-1/TRBV3-2
abundance: .
d_gene: TRBD1
CDR3aa: CASSHATGQGTSGYTF
CDR3nt: TGTGCCAGCAGCCATGCTACGGGACAGGGGACTTCTGGCTACACCTTC

j_gene: TRBJ2-3
v_gene: TRBV3-1/TRBV3-2
abundance: once
d_gene: TRBD2
CDR3aa: CASSRLAGGSTDTQYF
CDR3nt: TGTGCCAGCAGCCGACTAGCGGGAGGGAGCACAGATACGCAGTATTTT

j_gene: TRBJ2-6
v_gene: TRBV6-5
abundance: once
d_gene: .
CDR3aa: CASSYAGNSGANVLTF
CDR3nt: TGTGCCAGCAGTTACGCCGGTAACTCTGGGGCCAACGTCCTGACTTTC

j_gene: TRBJ1-5
v_gene: TRBV27
abundance: .
d_gene: .
CDR3aa: CASSIRGPPSNQPQHF
CDR3nt: TGTGCCAGCAGTATCAGGGGTCCCCCGTCTAATCAGCCCCAGCATTTT

j_gene: TRBJ2-7
v_gene: TRBV6-2/TRBV6-3
abundance: .
d_gene: TRBD1
CDR3aa: CASSVTGYEQYF
CDR3nt: TGTGCCAGCAGTGTGACAGGGTACGAGCAGTACTTC

j_gene: TRBJ2-2
v_gene: TRBV6-5
abundance: .
d_gene: TRBD2
CDR3aa: CASSRSGSNTGELFF
CDR3nt: TGTGCCAGCAGTCGTAGCGGGTCGAACACCGGGGAGCTGTTTTTT

j_gene: TRBJ1-1
v_gene: TRBV30
abundance: .
d_gene: .
CDR3aa: CAWNPDRRNTEAFF
CDR3nt: TGTGCCTGGAATCCGGACAGAAGGAACACTGAAGCTTTCTTT

j_gene: TRBJ1-4
v_gene: TRBV15
abundance: .
d_gene: TRBD1
CDR3aa: CATSKDRGGEKLFF
CDR3nt: TGTGCCACCAGCAAGGACAGGGGTGGTGAAAAACTGTTTTTT

j_gene: TRBJ1-2
v_gene: TRBV12-3/TRBV12-4
abundance: .
d_gene: .
CDR3aa: CASSPRGYGYTF
CDR3nt: TGTGCCAGCAGCCCTCGGGGTTACGGCTACACCTTC

j_gene: TRBJ1-2
v_gene: TRBV7-3
abundance: .
d_gene: TRBD1
CDR3aa: CASSRQGERNYGYTF
CDR3nt: TGTGCCAGCAGCCGACAGGGGGAACGTAACTATGGCTACACCTTC

j_gene: TRBJ2-3
v_gene: TRBV9
abundance: .
d_gene: .
CDR3aa: CASSADTVKKGNTQYF
CDR3nt: TGTGCCAGCAGCGCCGACACCGTCAAAAAAGGAAATACGCAGTATTTT

j_gene: TRBJ1-1
v_gene: TRBV6-4
abundance: .
d_gene: .
CDR3aa: CASRKTGGKAFF
CDR3nt: TGTGCCAGCAGGAAAACGGGAGGTAAAGCTTTCTTT

j_gene: TRBJ2-1
v_gene: TRBV24-1
abundance: .
d_gene: TRBD2
CDR3aa: CATSDSPGLGSYNEQFF
CDR3nt: TGTGCCACCAGTGATTCACCGGGACTAGGCTCCTACAATGAGCAGTTCTTC

j_gene: TRBJ1-1
v_gene: TRBV7-2
abundance: .
d_gene: TRBD1
CDR3aa: CASSPWTGNTEAFF
CDR3nt: TGTGCCAGCAGCCCTTGGACAGGTAACACTGAAGCTTTCTTT

j_gene: TRBJ1-1
v_gene: TRBV4-3
abundance: .
d_gene: .
CDR3aa: CASSQDGGKWTGGTEAFF
CDR3nt: TGCGCCAGCAGCCAAGATGGGGGTAAATGGACTGGGGGGACTGAAGCTTTCTTT

j_gene: TRBJ2-3
v_gene: TRBV19
abundance: .
d_gene: TRBD1
CDR3aa: CASSIHRGLVTDTQYF
CDR3nt: TGTGCCAGTAGTATTCACAGGGGGCTGGTGACAGATACGCAGTATTTT

j_gene: TRBJ2-1
v_gene: TRBV25-1
abundance: .
d_gene: TRBD2
CDR3aa: CASSGLAGDEQFF
CDR3nt: TGTGCCAGCAGTGGACTAGCGGGGGATGAGCAGTTCTTC

j_gene: TRBJ1-1
v_gene: TRBV20-1
abundance: once
d_gene: .
CDR3aa: CSTGRTEAFF
CDR3nt: TGCAGTACGGGGAGGACTGAAGCTTTCTTT

j_gene: TRBJ2-3
v_gene: TRBV19
abundance: .
d_gene: TRBD2
CDR3aa: CASTDPRGGLDTQYF
CDR3nt: TGTGCCAGTACCGATCCTCGGGGGGGTTTAGATACGCAGTATTTT

j_gene: TRBJ2-5
v_gene: TRBV20-1
abundance: .
d_gene: .
CDR3aa: CSASVPSQETQYF
CDR3nt: TGCAGTGCTAGTGTTCCTAGCCAAGAGACCCAGTACTTC

j_gene: TRBJ2-1
v_gene: TRBV7-9
abundance: .
d_gene: TRBD1
CDR3aa: CASRQTGGSYNEQFF
CDR3nt: TGTGCCAGCAGACAGACAGGGGGTTCCTACAATGAGCAGTTCTTC

j_gene: TRBJ2-7
v_gene: TRBV28
abundance: .
d_gene: TRBD2
CDR3aa: CASNLPGLAGGEQYF
CDR3nt: TGTGCCAGCAACCTACCGGGACTAGCGGGAGGGGAGCAGTACTTC